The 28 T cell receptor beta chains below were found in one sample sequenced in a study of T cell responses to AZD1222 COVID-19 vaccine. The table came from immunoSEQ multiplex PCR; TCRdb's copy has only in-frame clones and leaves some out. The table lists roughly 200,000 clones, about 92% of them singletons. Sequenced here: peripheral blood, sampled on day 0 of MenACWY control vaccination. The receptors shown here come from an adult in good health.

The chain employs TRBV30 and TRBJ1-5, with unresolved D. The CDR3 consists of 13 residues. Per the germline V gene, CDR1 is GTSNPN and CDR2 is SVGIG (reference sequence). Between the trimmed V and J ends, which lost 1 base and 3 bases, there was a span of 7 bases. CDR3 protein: CAWSGGVNQPQHF. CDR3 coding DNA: TGTGCCTGGAGTGGAGGTGTCAATCAGCCCCAGCATTTT. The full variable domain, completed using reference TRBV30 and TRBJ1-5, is SQTIHQWPATLVQPVGSPLSLECTVEGTSNPNLYWYRQAAGRGLQLLFYSVGIGQISSEVPQNLSASRPQDRQFILSSKKLLLSDSGFYLCAWSGGVNQPQHFGDGTRLSIL.

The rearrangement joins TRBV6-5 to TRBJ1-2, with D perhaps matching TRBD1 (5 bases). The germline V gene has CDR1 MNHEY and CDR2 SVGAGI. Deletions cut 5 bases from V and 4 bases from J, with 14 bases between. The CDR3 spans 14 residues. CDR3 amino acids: CASSPSRGAYGYTF. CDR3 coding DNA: TGTGCCAGCAGTCCCTCCCGAGGGGCCTATGGCTACACCTTC.

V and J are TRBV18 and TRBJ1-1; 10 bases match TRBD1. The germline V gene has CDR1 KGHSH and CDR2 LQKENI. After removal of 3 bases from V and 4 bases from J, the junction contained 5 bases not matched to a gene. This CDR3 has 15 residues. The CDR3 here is CASSPWDRGTTEAFF. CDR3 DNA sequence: TGTGCCAGCTCACCCTGGGACAGGGGAACCACTGAAGCTTTCTTT.

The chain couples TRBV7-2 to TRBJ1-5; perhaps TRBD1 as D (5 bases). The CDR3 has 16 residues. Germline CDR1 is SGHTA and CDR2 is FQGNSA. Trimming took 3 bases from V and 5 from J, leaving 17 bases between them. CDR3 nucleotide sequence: TGTGCCAGCAGCTTCGAGGTGAGTACAGGCTATCAGCCCCAGCATTTT. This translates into CASSFEVSTGYQPQHF.

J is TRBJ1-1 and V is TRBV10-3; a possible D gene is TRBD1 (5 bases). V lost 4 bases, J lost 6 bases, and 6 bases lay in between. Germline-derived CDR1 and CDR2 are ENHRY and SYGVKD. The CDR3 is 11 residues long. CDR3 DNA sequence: TGTGCCATCAGTGGGGGGTCTGAAGCTTTCTTT. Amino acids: CAISGGSEAFF.

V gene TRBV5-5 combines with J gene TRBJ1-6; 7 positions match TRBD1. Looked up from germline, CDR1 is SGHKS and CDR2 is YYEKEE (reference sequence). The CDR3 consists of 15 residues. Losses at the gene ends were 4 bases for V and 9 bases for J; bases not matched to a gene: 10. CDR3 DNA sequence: TGTGCCAGCAGCACCTGGGACAGCGGACTTTCACCCCTCCACTTT. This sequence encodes CASSTWDSGLSPLHF.

The CDR3 sequence: CASSTKGQGGGPPEAFF. The CDR3 DNA sequence: TGTGCCAGCAGCACAAAAGGACAGGGTGGGGGGCCCCCTGAAGCTTTCTTT. The genes are TRBV7-9 and TRBJ1-1; 8 nucleotides match TRBD1. CDR1 is SEHNR and CDR2 is FQNEAQ in the germline V gene (reference sequence). Germline trimming cut 5 bases from V and 6 bases from J; bases unmatched to any gene: 17. The CDR3 has 17 residues.

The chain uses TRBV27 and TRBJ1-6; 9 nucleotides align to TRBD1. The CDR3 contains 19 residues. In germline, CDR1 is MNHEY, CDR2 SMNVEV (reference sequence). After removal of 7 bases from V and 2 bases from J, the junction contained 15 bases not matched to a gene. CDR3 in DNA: TGTGCCAGCATACCTCCGGGACAGGGTTTCGCCCCCTATAATTCACCCCTCCACTTT. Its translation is CASIPPGQGFAPYNSPLHF.

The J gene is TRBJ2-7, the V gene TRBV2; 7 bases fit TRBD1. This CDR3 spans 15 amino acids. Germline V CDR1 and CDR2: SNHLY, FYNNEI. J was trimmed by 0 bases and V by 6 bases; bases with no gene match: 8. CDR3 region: CASSMDRLASYEQYF. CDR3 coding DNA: TGTGCCAGCAGCATGGACAGGCTGGCCTCCTACGAGCAGTACTTC.

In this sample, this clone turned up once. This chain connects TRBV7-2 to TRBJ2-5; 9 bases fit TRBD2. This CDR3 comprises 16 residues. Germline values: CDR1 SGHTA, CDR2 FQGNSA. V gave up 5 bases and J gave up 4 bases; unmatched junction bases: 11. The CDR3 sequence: CASSQRLRGGRETQYF. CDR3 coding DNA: TGTGCCAGCAGCCAAAGGTTGCGGGGGGGCCGAGAGACCCAGTACTTC. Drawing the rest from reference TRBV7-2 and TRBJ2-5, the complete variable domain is GAGVSQSPSNKVTEKGKDVELRCDPISGHTALYWYRQSLGQGLEFLIYFQGNSAPDKSGLPSDRFSAERTGGSVSTLTIQRTQQEDSAVYLCASSQRLRGGRETQYFGPGTRLLVL.

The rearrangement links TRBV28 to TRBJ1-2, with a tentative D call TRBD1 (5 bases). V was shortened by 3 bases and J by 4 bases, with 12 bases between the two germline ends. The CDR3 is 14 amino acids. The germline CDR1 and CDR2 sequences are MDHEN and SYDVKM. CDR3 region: CASSLDDRPYGYTF. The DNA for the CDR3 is TGTGCCAGCAGTTTGGACGACAGACCCTATGGCTACACCTTC.

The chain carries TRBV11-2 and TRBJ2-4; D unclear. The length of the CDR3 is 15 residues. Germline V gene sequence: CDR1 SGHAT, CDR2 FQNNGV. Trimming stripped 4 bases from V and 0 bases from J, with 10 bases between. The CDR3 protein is CASSSIRLAKNIQYF. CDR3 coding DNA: TGTGCCAGCAGCTCGATTAGACTAGCCAAAAACATTCAGTACTTC.

The CDR3 DNA follows: TGTGCCAGTAGTATAGAGGGTCGGGGCTACACCTTC. The encoded protein is CASSIEGRGYTF. This chain links TRBV19 with TRBJ1-2; D gene unclear. This CDR3 contains 12 residues. V was trimmed by 0 bases and J by 8 bases, leaving 7 bases between them. Germline loops: CDR1 LNHDA, CDR2 SQIVND (reference sequence). The full variable domain, its missing parts supplied by reference TRBV19 and TRBJ1-2, is DGGITQSPKYLFRKEGQNVTLSCEQNLNHDAMYWYRQDPGQGLRLIYYSQIVNDFQKGDIAEGYSVSREKKESFPLTVTSAQKNPTAFYLCASSIEGRGYTFGSGTRLTVV.

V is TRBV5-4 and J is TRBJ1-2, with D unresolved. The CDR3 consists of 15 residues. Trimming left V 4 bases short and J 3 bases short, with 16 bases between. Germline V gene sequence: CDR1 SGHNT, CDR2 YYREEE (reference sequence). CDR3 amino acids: CASSPRSVSHYGYTF. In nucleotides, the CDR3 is TGTGCCAGCAGCCCGAGGAGTGTCAGCCACTATGGCTACACCTTC.

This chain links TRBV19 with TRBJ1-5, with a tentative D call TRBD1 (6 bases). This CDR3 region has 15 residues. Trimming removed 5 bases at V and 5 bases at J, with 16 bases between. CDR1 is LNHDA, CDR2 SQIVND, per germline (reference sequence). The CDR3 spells CASSFGQTNYQPQHF. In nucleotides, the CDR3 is TGTGCCAGTAGTTTCGGACAGACTAACTATCAGCCCCAGCATTTT.

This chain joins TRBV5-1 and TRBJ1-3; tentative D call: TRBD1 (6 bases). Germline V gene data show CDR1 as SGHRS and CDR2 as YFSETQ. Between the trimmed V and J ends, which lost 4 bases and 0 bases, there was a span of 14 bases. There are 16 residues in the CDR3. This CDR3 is CASSPEDRISGNTIYF. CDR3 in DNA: TGCGCCAGCAGCCCTGAGGACAGAATCTCTGGAAACACCATATATTTT.

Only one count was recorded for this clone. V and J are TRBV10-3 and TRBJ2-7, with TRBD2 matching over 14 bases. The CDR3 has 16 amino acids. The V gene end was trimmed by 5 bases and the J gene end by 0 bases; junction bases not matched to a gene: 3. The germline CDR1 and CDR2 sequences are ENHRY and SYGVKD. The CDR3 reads CAISPGTSGGSYEQYF. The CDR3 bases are TGTGCCATCAGTCCCGGGACTAGCGGGGGCTCCTACGAGCAGTACTTC.

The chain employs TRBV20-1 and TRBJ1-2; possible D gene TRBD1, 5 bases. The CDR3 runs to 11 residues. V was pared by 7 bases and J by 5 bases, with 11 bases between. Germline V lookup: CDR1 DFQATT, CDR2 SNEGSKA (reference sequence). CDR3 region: CSVTARYGYTF. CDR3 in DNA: TGCAGTGTGACAGCGAGATATGGCTACACCTTC.

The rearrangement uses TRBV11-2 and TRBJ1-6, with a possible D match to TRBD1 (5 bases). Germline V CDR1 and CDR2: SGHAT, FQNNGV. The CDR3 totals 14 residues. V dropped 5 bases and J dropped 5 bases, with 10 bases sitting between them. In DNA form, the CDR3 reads TGTGCCAGCAGCCCGACAGATGATAATTCACCCCTCCACTTT. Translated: CASSPTDDNSPLHF.

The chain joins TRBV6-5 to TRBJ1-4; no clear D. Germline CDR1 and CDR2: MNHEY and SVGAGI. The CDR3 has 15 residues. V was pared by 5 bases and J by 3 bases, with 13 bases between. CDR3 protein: CASSPWVTANEKLFF. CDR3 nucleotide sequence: TGTGCCAGCAGTCCTTGGGTAACGGCTAATGAAAAACTGTTTTTT.

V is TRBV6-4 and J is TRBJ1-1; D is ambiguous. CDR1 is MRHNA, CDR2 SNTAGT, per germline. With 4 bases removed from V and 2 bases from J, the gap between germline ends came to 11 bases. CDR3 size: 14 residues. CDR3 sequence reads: CASSASPGNTEAFF. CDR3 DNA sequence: TGTGCCAGCAGTGCCTCTCCGGGAAACACTGAAGCTTTCTTT.

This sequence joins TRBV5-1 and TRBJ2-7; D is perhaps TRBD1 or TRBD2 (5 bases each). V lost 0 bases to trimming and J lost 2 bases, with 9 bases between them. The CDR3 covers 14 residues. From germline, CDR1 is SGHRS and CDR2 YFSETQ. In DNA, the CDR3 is TGCGCCAGCAGCTTGGACGGGACGGCCTACGAGCAGTACTTC. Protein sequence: CASSLDGTAYEQYF.

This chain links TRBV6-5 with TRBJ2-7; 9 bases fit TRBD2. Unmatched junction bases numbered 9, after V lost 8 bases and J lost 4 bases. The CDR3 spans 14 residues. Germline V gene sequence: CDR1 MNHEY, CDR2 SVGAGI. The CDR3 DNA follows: TGTGCCAGCTCCGGTAGCGGGGGAATATACGAGCAGTACTTC. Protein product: CASSGSGGIYEQYF.

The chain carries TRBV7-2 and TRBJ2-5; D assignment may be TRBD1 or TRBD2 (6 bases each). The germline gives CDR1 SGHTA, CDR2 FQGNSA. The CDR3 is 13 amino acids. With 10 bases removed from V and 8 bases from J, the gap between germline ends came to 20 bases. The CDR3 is CATSGALKDTQYF. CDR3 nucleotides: TGTGCCACCTCGGGGGCTCTAAAGGACACCCAGTACTTC.

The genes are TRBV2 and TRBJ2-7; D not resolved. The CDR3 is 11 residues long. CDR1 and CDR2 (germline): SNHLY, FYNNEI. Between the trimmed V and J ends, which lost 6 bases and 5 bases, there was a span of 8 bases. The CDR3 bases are TGTGCCAGCAGATACACGAACGAGCAGTACTTC. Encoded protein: CASRYTNEQYF.

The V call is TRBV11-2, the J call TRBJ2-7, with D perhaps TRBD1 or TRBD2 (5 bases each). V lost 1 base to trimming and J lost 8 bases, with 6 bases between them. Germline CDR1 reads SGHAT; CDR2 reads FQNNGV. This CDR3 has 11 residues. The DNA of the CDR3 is TGTGCCAGCAGCTTAGTGGGACAGCAGTACTTC. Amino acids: CASSLVGQQYF.

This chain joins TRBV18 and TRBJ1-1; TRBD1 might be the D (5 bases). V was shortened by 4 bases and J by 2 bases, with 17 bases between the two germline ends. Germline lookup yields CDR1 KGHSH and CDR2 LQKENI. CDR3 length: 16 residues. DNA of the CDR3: TGTGCCAGCTCACTGACGAGGGGTAAATTTAACACTGAAGCTTTCTTT. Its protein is CASSLTRGKFNTEAFF.

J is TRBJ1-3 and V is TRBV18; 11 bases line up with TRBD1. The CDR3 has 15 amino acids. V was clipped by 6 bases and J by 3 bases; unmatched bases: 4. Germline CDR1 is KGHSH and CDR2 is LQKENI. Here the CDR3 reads CASSGQGARGNTIYF. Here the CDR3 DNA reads TGTGCCAGCTCCGGACAGGGGGCGCGTGGAAACACCATATATTTT. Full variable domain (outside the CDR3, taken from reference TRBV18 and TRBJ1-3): NAGVMQNPRHLVRRRGQEARLRCSPMKGHSHVYWYRQLPEEGLKFMVYLQKENIIDESGMPKERFSAEFPKEGPSILRIQQVVRGDSAAYFCASSGQGARGNTIYFGEGSWLTVV.